This TCR beta chain originates from a study of cytomegalovirus exposure and HLA in healthy donors. Findings and limits, study-wide: A list of more than 150 TCR beta chains associated with cytomegalovirus was given. A later look showed TCR association rates differing by HLA locus, highest for DRB1 and lowest for HLA-C.

Germline V CDR1 and CDR2: SGDLS, YYNGEE. Between the trimmed V and J ends, which lost 2 bases and 8 bases, there was a span of 16 bases. The length of the CDR3 is 14 residues. This PCR relied on a set of 60 Vbeta primers and 13 Jbeta primers. Using immunoSEQ multiplex PCR, the repertoire was profiled, and TCRdb retains in-frame clones only, with some absent. The sample records about 160,000 clones, roughly 80% being singletons. Concerning this clone itself: As yet, its antigen is unknown.

This TCR was sampled from a middle-aged man in good health and CMV-seronegative. This chain links TRBV9 with TRBJ1-2; no clear D. Specimen: PBMCs. CDR3: CASSVTGSREGYTF. CDR3 in DNA: TGTGCCAGCAGCGTTACGGGGTCTCGTGAAGGCTACACCTTC.